The 31 T cell receptor beta chains below come from one sample, sequenced in a study of blood T cell repertoires in COVID-19. TCRdb's copy holds only in-frame clones and misses some; the assay was immunoSEQ multiplex PCR. The table includes 300,000 to 350,000 clones, 80% to 90% detected once. Specimen: PBMCs or T cells enriched from blood (not recorded which). The receptors shown here come from a man aged 25 to 45 who had recovered from COVID-19.

This clone occurred once. This chain connects TRBV7-9 to TRBJ1-1; possible D gene TRBD1, 6 bases. CDR3 size: 15 residues. The germline V gene has CDR1 SEHNR and CDR2 FQNEAQ (reference sequence). V lost 0 bases to trimming and J lost 6 bases, with 14 bases between them. CDR3 protein: CASSLALRGSAEAFF. In DNA, the CDR3 is TGTGCCAGCAGCTTAGCCCTCAGGGGCAGCGCTGAAGCTTTCTTT. The entire variable domain, with the rest obtained from reference TRBV7-9 and TRBJ1-1, is as follows: DTGVSQNPRHKITKRGQNVTFRCDPISEHNRLYWYRQTLGQGPEFLTYFQNEAQLEKSRLLSDRFSAERPKGSFSTLEIQRTEQGDSAMYLCASSLALRGSAEAFFGQGTRLTVV.

The rearrangement uses TRBV3-1 (or the pseudogene TRBV3-2) and TRBJ1-1; unclear D gene. Per the germline V gene, CDR1 is LGHDT and CDR2 is YNNKEL (reference sequence). The CDR3 length is 12 residues. V lost 8 bases and J 5 bases, leaving 12 bases between the germline ends. CDR3 DNA: TGTGCCAGCGTGGCACCGGGAACTGAAGCTTTCTTT. Its protein is CASVAPGTEAFF.

The chain carries TRBV12-3 or TRBV12-4 and TRBJ2-7; no definite D call. The CDR3 is 11 amino acids. V lost 4 bases and J lost 7, with 8 bases in between. The CDR3 DNA sequence: TGTGCCAGCAGTTCAAACAGAGAGCAGTACTTC. Its translation is CASSSNREQYF.

The chain recombines TRBV3-1 (or the pseudogene TRBV3-2) with TRBJ2-7; 9 positions match TRBD2. Unmatched junction bases numbered 6, after V lost 6 bases and J lost 6 bases. Germline CDR1 reads LGHDT; CDR2 reads YNNKEL (reference sequence). The CDR3 covers 13 residues. In DNA, the CDR3 is TGTGCCAGCAGACGGACTAGCGTAAGCGAGCAGTACTTC. This sequence encodes CASRRTSVSEQYF.

The chain recombines TRBV30 with TRBJ1-2; no clear D. Germline V gene data show CDR1 as GTSNPN and CDR2 as SVGIG (reference sequence). This CDR3 has 11 amino acids. This CDR3 is CALWEAYGYTF. Written as DNA, the CDR3 is TGTGCTCTCTGGGAGGCCTATGGCTACACCTTC.

The chain employs TRBV19 and TRBJ2-1; TRBD2 agrees at 7 bases. V lost 4 bases, J lost 4 bases, and 13 bases stayed unmatched. This CDR3 region has 17 residues. Looked up from germline, CDR1 is LNHDA and CDR2 is SQIVND (reference sequence). CDR3 region: CASSTRESGVVYNEQFF. The CDR3 region has the DNA TGTGCCAGTAGTACCCGAGAGAGCGGGGTAGTTTACAATGAGCAGTTCTTC.

The chain uses TRBV7-3 and TRBJ1-2; D gene uncertain. CDR1 is SGHTA, CDR2 FQGTGA, per germline. Trimming removed 0 bases at V and 6 bases at J, with 8 bases between. The CDR3 length is 13 residues. The CDR3 spells CASSLTSRDGYTF. The CDR3 DNA sequence: TGTGCCAGCAGCTTAACGTCTAGAGATGGCTACACCTTC.

The rearrangement links TRBV19 to TRBJ2-7; 9 bases map to TRBD1. The CDR3 contains 15 residues. CDR1 and CDR2 from the germline V gene are LNHDA and SQIVND (reference sequence). J gave up 2 bases and V 4 bases, and 6 bases lay outside the gene matches. The CDR3 nucleotides read TGTGCCAGTAGTACCTTGACAGGGGGAGCCTACGAGCAGTACTTC. Its protein product is CASSTLTGGAYEQYF. Looking up the rest from reference TRBV19 and TRBJ2-7 gives the full variable domain: DGGITQSPKYLFRKEGQNVTLSCEQNLNHDAMYWYRQDPGQGLRLIYYSQIVNDFQKGDIAEGYSVSREKKESFPLTVTSAQKNPTAFYLCASSTLTGGAYEQYFGPGTRLTVT.

The CDR3 reads CASIAGGELFF. Here the CDR3 DNA reads TGTGCCAGCATCGCGGGTGGGGAGCTGTTTTTT. The chain recombines TRBV6-5 with TRBJ2-2, with D maybe TRBD2 (5 bases). Trimming removed 7 bases at V and 8 bases at J, with 8 bases between. Germline V gene data show CDR1 as MNHEY and CDR2 as SVGAGI. The CDR3 is made up of 11 amino acids.

The J gene is TRBJ1-4, the V gene TRBV30; D is unresolved. The CDR3 is 15 residues long. Trimming removed 4 bases at V and 2 bases at J, with 14 bases between. CDR1 is GTSNPN and CDR2 is SVGIG in the germline V gene (reference sequence). CDR3 protein: CAWTSGFITNEKLFF. DNA of the CDR3: TGTGCCTGGACAAGCGGTTTTATCACTAATGAAAAACTGTTTTTT.

V usage is TRBV11-2 and J usage is TRBJ1-2; no reliable D call. Trimming cost V 1 base and J 4 bases, with 7 bases left between them. The CDR3 has 13 amino acids. Germline CDR1 SGHAT, CDR2 FQNNGV. This CDR3 reads CASSLAESYGYTF. Here the CDR3 DNA reads TGTGCCAGCAGCTTAGCCGAGTCCTATGGCTACACCTTC.

This clone was counted only a few times. The chain employs TRBV27 and TRBJ1-6; D possibly corresponds to TRBD1 (5 bases). The germline V gene encodes CDR1 MNHEY and CDR2 SMNVEV (reference sequence). The V gene lost 2 bases and the J gene lost 12 bases, with 14 bases spanning the gap. CDR3 length: 14 amino acids. The CDR3 region is CASSLNFQGVPLHF. CDR3 nucleotide sequence: TGTGCCAGCAGTTTAAATTTTCAGGGTGTACCCCTCCACTTT.

The chain employs TRBV2 and TRBJ1-1; 9 bases map to TRBD1. Germline V CDR1 and CDR2: SNHLY, FYNNEI. The CDR3 consists of 16 residues. The junction had 9 bases not matched to a gene; V was cut back by 4 bases and J by 3 bases. The CDR3 nucleotides read TGTGCCAGCAGTGCCGGGACAGGGTCTGGGGACACTGAAGCTTTCTTT. Translation gives CASSAGTGSGDTEAFF.

As DNA, the CDR3 is TGTGCCAGCAGTTTACTTCGGGGGGGAACTGAAGCTTTCTTT. It is translated as CASSLLRGGTEAFF. This chain uses TRBV27 with TRBJ1-1; D may be TRBD1 (5 bases). Deletions cut 2 bases from V and 5 bases from J, with 12 bases between. CDR3 size: 14 residues. CDR1 and CDR2 (germline): MNHEY, SMNVEV (reference sequence).

This clone occurred once. The chain has TRBV9 and TRBJ2-3; 8 bases align to TRBD2. The CDR3 runs to 16 residues. V trimming: 2 bases; J trimming: 4 bases; junction bases outside the gene matches: 9. Germline CDR1 is SGDLS and CDR2 is YYNGEE. CDR3 loop: CASSVSHSGAADTQYF. The CDR3 DNA sequence: TGTGCCAGCAGCGTCTCGCATAGCGGGGCGGCAGATACGCAGTATTTT.

The V call is TRBV13, the J call TRBJ2-1, with 9 bases identical to TRBD1. Germline CDR1 and CDR2: PRHDT and FYEKMQ (reference sequence). The CDR3 loop spans 14 amino acids. V lost 4 bases and J lost 7; bases outside the gene matches: 5. The CDR3 loop is CASSSGTGRNEQFF. The CDR3 bases are TGTGCCAGCAGCTCCGGGACAGGGAGGAATGAGCAGTTCTTC.

The rearrangement links TRBV11-2 to TRBJ1-3, with D possibly being TRBD1 (6 bases). V lost 5 bases, J lost 2 bases, and 16 bases lay in between. CDR3 length: 16 residues. Germline-derived CDR1 and CDR2 are SGHAT and FQNNGV. This CDR3 reads CASSQIIQGAGNTIYF. The CDR3 nucleotides are TGTGCCAGCAGCCAAATAATACAGGGTGCTGGAAACACCATATATTTT.

This chain connects TRBV19 to TRBJ2-6; 7 bases map to TRBD1. The CDR3 runs to 17 residues. With V trimmed by 3 bases and J by 3 bases, 8 bases remained unmatched. Germline V gives CDR1 LNHDA, CDR2 SQIVND (reference sequence). In nucleotides, the CDR3 is TGTGCCAGTAGTATGATAGGGGGCATGGGTGGGGCCAACGTCCTGACTTTC. Its protein product is CASSMIGGMGGANVLTF. The variable domain in full, completed from reference TRBV19 and TRBJ2-6, reads DGGITQSPKYLFRKEGQNVTLSCEQNLNHDAMYWYRQDPGQGLRLIYYSQIVNDFQKGDIAEGYSVSREKKESFPLTVTSAQKNPTAFYLCASSMIGGMGGANVLTFGAGSRLTVL.

This chain joins TRBV7-2 and TRBJ1-5; 9 bases align to TRBD1. The CDR3 covers 16 residues. V gave up 0 bases and J gave up 5 bases; unmatched junction bases: 5. Per the germline V gene, CDR1 is SGHTA and CDR2 is FQGNSA. CDR3 sequence: CASSLASDRGHQPQHF. CDR3 coding DNA: TGTGCCAGCAGCTTAGCGTCGGACAGGGGTCATCAGCCCCAGCATTTT.

The chain has TRBV5-1 and TRBJ2-1; no clear D. The CDR3 covers 15 residues. V shed 0 bases and J shed 4 bases, with 11 bases lying between them. Germline V gives CDR1 SGHRS, CDR2 YFSETQ. CDR3 amino acids: CASSLATAGYNEQFF. The CDR3 DNA follows: TGCGCCAGCAGCTTGGCTACGGCAGGATACAATGAGCAGTTCTTC.

The chain employs TRBV6-5 and TRBJ2-3; a weak D match, TRBD2 (5 bases). The germline CDR1 and CDR2 sequences are MNHEY and SVGAGI. This CDR3 comprises 14 residues. Trimming cost V 6 bases and J 4 bases, with 14 bases left between them. This CDR3 reads CASSRTPPPDTQYF. CDR3 coding DNA: TGTGCCAGCAGCCGGACTCCACCTCCAGATACGCAGTATTTT.

The chain combines TRBV10-2 with TRBJ2-1; 7 bases fit TRBD2. This CDR3 comprises 15 residues. The junction had 1 base not matched to a gene; V was cut back by 0 bases and J by 2 bases. The V gene's germline CDR1 is WSHSY and CDR2 SAAADI. The DNA of the CDR3 is TGCGCCAGCAGTGAGTCGGGGGGGGCCTACAATGAGCAGTTCTTC. It codes for CASSESGGAYNEQFF.

V usage is TRBV7-9 and J usage is TRBJ1-1; possible D gene TRBD1, 5 bases. V was shortened by 5 bases and J by 3 bases, with 10 bases between the two germline ends. CDR1 and CDR2 from the germline V gene are SEHNR and FQNEAQ (reference sequence). This CDR3 has 13 amino acids. This chain's CDR3 is CASSLSTDTEAFF. The DNA of the CDR3 is TGTGCCAGCAGCCTATCGACAGACACTGAAGCTTTCTTT.

J is TRBJ2-7 and V is TRBV18, with a possible D match to TRBD1 (6 bases). The CDR3 length is 14 residues. V gave up 8 bases and J gave up 7 bases, with 21 bases separating them. Germline-derived CDR1 and CDR2 are KGHSH and LQKENI. CDR3 nucleotides: TGTGCCAGCAAGGAGGCCAGGGGAATAAGGGAGCAGTACTTC. Protein sequence: CASKEARGIREQYF.

This chain joins TRBV11-2 and TRBJ2-5, with 8 bases identical to TRBD1. This CDR3 comprises 15 residues. CDR1 is SGHAT, CDR2 FQNNGV, per germline. The trim removed 3 bases at V and 5 bases at J, leaving 8 bases unmatched. CDR3 region: CASSFGTGRGETQYF. The DNA for the CDR3 is TGTGCCAGCAGCTTCGGGACAGGTCGAGGGGAGACCCAGTACTTC. Complete variable domain (other parts from reference TRBV11-2 and TRBJ2-5): EAGVAQSPRYKIIEKRQSVAFWCNPISGHATLYWYQQILGQGPKLLIQFQNNGVVDDSQLPKDRFSAERLKGVDSTLKIQPAKLEDSAVYLCASSFGTGRGETQYFGPGTRLLVL.

This clone appeared once. This rearrangement joins TRBV28 to TRBJ1-5; D is unclear. CDR3 length equals 13 residues. CDR1 and CDR2 from the germline V gene are MDHEN and SYDVKM. Trimming took 7 bases from V and 7 from J, leaving 14 bases between them. The CDR3 sequence: CASTEATKQPQHF. The CDR3 DNA reads as TGTGCCAGCACGGAGGCGACAAAGCAGCCCCAGCATTTT. The variable domain in full, completed from reference TRBV28 and TRBJ1-5, reads DVKVTQSSRYLVKRTGEKVFLECVQDMDHENMFWYRQDPGLGLRLIYFSYDVKMKEKGDIPEGYSVSREKKERFSLILESASTNQTSMYLCASTEATKQPQHFGDGTRLSIL.

The rearrangement uses TRBV3-1 (or the pseudogene TRBV3-2) and TRBJ1-5, with D hard to call. The CDR3 runs to 14 residues. V was cut by 5 bases and J by 0 bases, with 8 bases left in between. Germline lookup yields CDR1 LGHDT and CDR2 YNNKEL (reference sequence). The CDR3 spells CASSSGYSNQPQHF. The CDR3 bases are TGTGCCAGCAGCTCGGGGTATAGCAATCAGCCCCAGCATTTT.

The J gene is TRBJ2-3, the V gene TRBV4-1; no clear D gene. CDR1 and CDR2 (germline): MGHRA, YSYEKL. The CDR3 consists of 12 residues. V was shortened by 1 base and J by 6 bases, with 5 bases between the two germline ends. The CDR3 DNA is TGCGCCAGCAGCCAAGCACGGGATACGCAGTATTTT. Protein product: CASSQARDTQYF.

The gene calls are TRBV19 and TRBJ1-1; possibly TRBD1 for D (6 bases). In germline, CDR1 is LNHDA, CDR2 SQIVND (reference sequence). V lost 6 bases and J lost 4, with 21 bases in between. The CDR3 contains 16 residues. CDR3 region: CASSETGSMVSTEAFF. Here the CDR3 DNA reads TGTGCCAGTAGCGAGACAGGTAGTATGGTGAGCACTGAAGCTTTCTTT.

The rearrangement joins TRBV5-1 to TRBJ2-2; maybe TRBD1 (6 bases). The CDR3 sequence is 15 residues long. Trimming took 4 bases from V and 1 from J, leaving 11 bases between them. Looked up from germline, CDR1 is SGHRS and CDR2 is YFSETQ. The CDR3 nucleotides read TGCGCCAGCAGCGCCCGACAGGAGAACACCGGGGAGCTGTTTTTT. Translated: CASSARQENTGELFF.

This clone was detected many times. V usage is TRBV4-1 and J usage is TRBJ1-6; tentative D call: TRBD1 (5 bases). Germline lookup yields CDR1 MGHRA and CDR2 YSYEKL. The CDR3 covers 18 residues. V was shortened by 1 base and J by 6 bases, with 19 bases between the two germline ends. The CDR3 sequence is CASSQAAGGNSANSPLHF. In DNA, the CDR3 is TGCGCCAGCAGCCAAGCGGCTGGGGGGAATTCGGCTAATTCACCCCTCCACTTT.